These 23 T cell receptor beta chains came from one sample sequenced in a study of shared clonotypes between healthy human individuals (dated by TCRdb to 2020 to 2022). Library construction relied on the immunoSEQ multiplex PCR assay. TCRdb retrieved this table from immuneACCESS and kept in-frame rearrangements only. Not all clones are present; in checked studies, unresolved V genes account for under half, and no reason is known for the remainder. The sample table records approximately 500,000 clones; around 96% of these occur just once. 0.06% of the sample is taken by the ten largest. The sample consisted of naive CD4+ T cells sorted from blood. The cell subset or site label for this specimen denotes: CD45RA+ positively selected. The receptors were gathered from a woman in her twenties or thirties in good health.

This clone was detected a few times. This chain joins TRBV10-1 and TRBJ2-7; 8 bases line up with TRBD1. The length of the CDR3 is 14 residues. Per the germline V gene, CDR1 is WNHNN and CDR2 is SYGVQD (reference sequence). J lost 4 bases, V lost 2 bases, and 4 bases had no gene match. The DNA of the CDR3 is TGCGCCAGCAGTGAGGGACAGGGAACATACGAGCAGTACTTC. Translating it yields CASSEGQGTYEQYF.

The V call is TRBV6-6, the J call TRBJ2-5; no definite D call. V lost 6 bases, J lost 1 base, and 3 bases lay in between. This CDR3 has 11 amino acids. Germline CDR1 is MNHNY and CDR2 is SVGAGI (reference sequence). CDR3 nucleotides: TGTGCCAGCAGCGTCCAAGAGACCCAGTACTTC. This sequence encodes CASSVQETQYF.

The chain joins TRBV18 to TRBJ2-5; D might be TRBD1 (5 bases). The V end lost 1 base, the J end lost 2 bases, and 14 bases lay between the germline ends. This CDR3 has 16 amino acids. Germline assignment: CDR1 KGHSH and CDR2 LQKENI. CDR3 loop: CASSPLVSQVQETQYF. The CDR3 DNA is TGTGCCAGCTCACCACTAGTATCACAGGTTCAAGAGACCCAGTACTTC.

The CDR3 region has the DNA TGTGCCAGCTCCGAGCAGGTCGGGGGCACTGAAGCTTTCTTT. It encodes CASSEQVGGTEAFF. The chain is built from TRBV18 and TRBJ1-1; a weak D match, TRBD1 (5 bases). The germline V gene has CDR1 KGHSH and CDR2 LQKENI. The V and J ends lost 6 bases and 4 bases respectively, with 15 bases between them. This CDR3 comprises 14 residues.

J is TRBJ2-7 and V is TRBV5-6; 12 nucleotides line up with TRBD1. Germline CDR1 is SGHDT and CDR2 is YYEEEE. Unmatched junction bases numbered 8, after V lost 3 bases and J lost 7 bases. This CDR3 is built from 15 residues. As DNA, the CDR3 is TGTGCCAGCAGCTATACGGGACAGGGGGCGGGGGAGCAGTACTTC. Amino acid sequence: CASSYTGQGAGEQYF.

The J gene is TRBJ1-3, the V gene TRBV18, with D perhaps TRBD1 (5 bases). Germline V gene lookup returns CDR1 KGHSH and CDR2 LQKENI. V was trimmed by 3 bases and J by 8 bases, leaving 20 bases between them. The CDR3 spans 16 residues. CDR3 DNA: TGTGCCAGCTCACCTCAACCGGGACCTCAGAAGGACACCATATATTTT. This encodes CASSPQPGPQKDTIYF.

The gene calls are TRBV5-4 and TRBJ2-7, with D possibly being TRBD1 (6 bases). Trimming cost V 0 bases and J 2 bases, with 12 bases left between them. Per the germline V gene, CDR1 is SGHNT and CDR2 is YYREEE (reference sequence). This CDR3 comprises 15 residues. CDR3 sequence: CASSLGAGVTYEQYF. The CDR3 DNA reads TGTGCCAGCAGCTTGGGCGCAGGGGTTACCTACGAGCAGTACTTC.

This chain links TRBV25-1 with TRBJ2-2, with TRBD2 as a possible D gene (5 bases). The CDR3 loop spans 17 amino acids. V lost 0 bases and J 2 bases, leaving 13 bases between the germline ends. CDR1 and CDR2 (germline): MGHDK, SYGVNS. The chain's CDR3 is CASSEYIIRGNTGELFF. The CDR3 coding sequence is TGTGCCAGCAGTGAATATATCATTCGGGGTAACACCGGGGAGCTGTTTTTT.

The V and J genes are TRBV30 and TRBJ1-6; D remains ambiguous. Germline values: CDR1 GTSNPN, CDR2 SVGIG (reference sequence). V dropped 0 bases and J dropped 0 bases, with 12 bases sitting between them. This CDR3 has 17 amino acids. CDR3 sequence: CAWSVMPLASYNSPLHF. In nucleotides, the CDR3 is TGTGCCTGGAGTGTCATGCCCCTTGCCTCCTATAATTCACCCCTCCACTTT.

This chain uses TRBV5-8 with TRBJ2-7; 9 bases align to TRBD1. CDR3 length: 16 amino acids. The germline gives CDR1 SGHTS, CDR2 YDEGEE. V shed 3 bases, J shed 1 base, and the junction held 8 bases outside the gene matches. The CDR3 region is CASSSKTGGISYEQYF. The CDR3 DNA follows: TGTGCCAGCAGCTCAAAGACAGGGGGTATATCCTACGAGCAGTACTTC. The entire variable domain, with the rest obtained from reference TRBV5-8 and TRBJ2-7, is as follows: EAGVTQSPTHLIKTRGQQATLRCSPISGHTSVYWYQQALGLGLQFLLWYDEGEERNRGNFPPRFSGRQFPNYSSELNVNALELEDSALYLCASSSKTGGISYEQYFGPGTRLTVT.

This chain joins TRBV27 and TRBJ2-3; TRBD2 aligns across 9 bases. Germline CDR1 MNHEY, CDR2 SMNVEV (reference sequence). With V trimmed by 6 bases and J by 2 bases, 15 bases remained unmatched. The CDR3 has 18 residues. CDR3: CASSRVPSLAGLTDTQYF. The CDR3 nucleotides read TGTGCCAGCAGCCGAGTGCCCTCCCTAGCGGGGCTCACAGATACGCAGTATTTT.

This chain links TRBV10-3 with TRBJ2-7, with a tentative D call TRBD2 (5 bases). The V end was cut by 6 bases, the J end by 0 bases, with 15 bases between. This CDR3 region has 15 residues. CDR1 and CDR2 from the germline V gene are ENHRY and SYGVKD. The CDR3 region is CAISEGAADSYEQYF. The CDR3 DNA follows: TGTGCCATCAGCGAGGGAGCAGCGGACTCCTACGAGCAGTACTTC.

The chain recombines TRBV5-4 with TRBJ1-1; 7 positions agree with TRBD1. V lost 1 base to trimming and J lost 1 base; unmatched junction nucleotides: 7. In germline, CDR1 is SGHNT, CDR2 YYREEE (reference sequence). This CDR3 is built from 16 residues. CDR3 DNA sequence: TGTGCCAGCAGCTTGCCAGGGGGGTTGGCGAACACTGAAGCTTTCTTT. It is translated as CASSLPGGLANTEAFF.

This clone showed up just a few times. This chain joins TRBV15 and TRBJ1-2; D unclear. CDR3 size: 13 residues. Germline V gene sequence: CDR1 LNHNV, CDR2 YYDKDF (reference sequence). The V and J ends lost 0 bases and 8 bases respectively, with 10 bases between them. CDR3 sequence: CATSRDQVQGYTF. The CDR3 DNA reads TGTGCCACCAGCAGAGATCAGGTGCAGGGCTACACCTTC.

The chain couples TRBV2 to TRBJ1-5; no clear D. The germline V and J ends were trimmed by 3 bases and 3 bases, with 9 bases remaining between them. The CDR3 totals 14 residues. Germline CDR1 SNHLY, CDR2 FYNNEI. As DNA, the CDR3 is TGTGCCAGCAGTGAGGTCGGGGACAATCAGCCCCAGCATTTT. It specifies CASSEVGDNQPQHF.

As DNA, the CDR3 is TGTGCCAGCAGCTCCGTTAACAGGGGAGGCGAGCAGTACTTC. Protein sequence: CASSSVNRGGEQYF. The gene calls are TRBV4-2 and TRBJ2-7, with D tentatively TRBD1 (7 bases). Trimming cost V 5 bases and J 6 bases, with 17 bases left between them. Germline lookup yields CDR1 LGHNA and CDR2 YNFKEQ. CDR3 length: 14 residues.

The table lists this clone with a count of one. The V gene is TRBV28, the J gene TRBJ1-4; the D is unclear. The germline V and J ends were trimmed by 6 bases and 4 bases, with 15 bases remaining between them. Germline assignment: CDR1 MDHEN and CDR2 SYDVKM. This CDR3 comprises 15 residues. The CDR3 loop reads CASRPPAAVNEKLFF. The DNA of the CDR3 is TGTGCCAGCAGACCCCCCGCAGCGGTTAATGAAAAACTGTTTTTT.

V is TRBV18 and J is TRBJ2-7; D unresolved. The CDR3 has 14 amino acids. Germline CDR1 is KGHSH and CDR2 is LQKENI. Between the trimmed V and J ends, which lost 3 bases and 0 bases, there was a span of 9 bases. This chain's CDR3 is CASSPSMLSYEQYF. In nucleotides, the CDR3 is TGTGCCAGCTCACCCAGCATGCTCTCCTACGAGCAGTACTTC. The entire variable domain, with the rest obtained from reference TRBV18 and TRBJ2-7, is as follows: NAGVMQNPRHLVRRRGQEARLRCSPMKGHSHVYWYRQLPEEGLKFMVYLQKENIIDESGMPKERFSAEFPKEGPSILRIQQVVRGDSAAYFCASSPSMLSYEQYFGPGTRLTVT.

The V call is TRBV9, the J call TRBJ2-3; D is undetermined. This CDR3 contains 16 residues. In germline, CDR1 is SGDLS, CDR2 YYNGEE. Trimming pared 0 bases from V and 2 bases from J, leaving 13 bases between. The CDR3 DNA reads as TGTGCCAGCAGCGTAGGTCTGGGGTGGTACACAGATACGCAGTATTTT. Translation: CASSVGLGWYTDTQYF.

The chain has TRBV28 and TRBJ2-5; weak D call: TRBD1 (5 bases). V shed 3 bases and J shed 7 bases, with 9 bases lying between them. The CDR3 is made up of 12 amino acids. Germline assignment: CDR1 MDHEN and CDR2 SYDVKM. The chain's CDR3 is CASSLKQGTQYF. CDR3 in DNA: TGTGCCAGCAGTTTGAAGCAGGGGACCCAGTACTTC. Looking up the rest from reference TRBV28 and TRBJ2-5 gives the full variable domain: DVKVTQSSRYLVKRTGEKVFLECVQDMDHENMFWYRQDPGLGLRLIYFSYDVKMKEKGDIPEGYSVSREKKERFSLILESASTNQTSMYLCASSLKQGTQYFGPGTRLLVL.

The rearrangement uses TRBV11-2 and TRBJ2-5; a weak D match, TRBD2 (6 bases). The CDR3 is 16 residues long. Between the trimmed V and J ends, which lost 2 bases and 5 bases, there was a span of 18 bases. Germline CDR1 SGHAT, CDR2 FQNNGV. The CDR3 spells CASSLRPGGAGETQYF. As DNA, the CDR3 is TGTGCCAGCAGCTTAAGGCCCGGAGGGGCCGGGGAGACCCAGTACTTC.

This sequence joins TRBV18 and TRBJ1-1, with 7 bases aligning to TRBD1. V was pared by 2 bases and J by 2 bases, with 5 bases of the junction left unmatched. The CDR3 runs 15 residues. Germline lookup yields CDR1 KGHSH and CDR2 LQKENI. CDR3 sequence (DNA): TGTGCCAGCTCACCAACCCAGGGGGGAAACACTGAAGCTTTCTTT. Translation gives CASSPTQGGNTEAFF. Drawing the rest from reference TRBV18 and TRBJ1-1, the complete variable domain is NAGVMQNPRHLVRRRGQEARLRCSPMKGHSHVYWYRQLPEEGLKFMVYLQKENIIDESGMPKERFSAEFPKEGPSILRIQQVVRGDSAAYFCASSPTQGGNTEAFFGQGTRLTVV.

This clone was observed a handful of times. The CDR3 nucleotides read TGTGCCAGCAGCCAGGGGGATAGCAATCAGCCCCAGCATTTT. Its protein product is CASSQGDSNQPQHF. The gene calls are TRBV11-2 and TRBJ1-5; TRBD1 matches at 7 bases. V lost 5 bases, J lost 0 bases, and 1 base stayed unmatched. Germline-derived CDR1 and CDR2 are SGHAT and FQNNGV. CDR3 length: 14 amino acids.